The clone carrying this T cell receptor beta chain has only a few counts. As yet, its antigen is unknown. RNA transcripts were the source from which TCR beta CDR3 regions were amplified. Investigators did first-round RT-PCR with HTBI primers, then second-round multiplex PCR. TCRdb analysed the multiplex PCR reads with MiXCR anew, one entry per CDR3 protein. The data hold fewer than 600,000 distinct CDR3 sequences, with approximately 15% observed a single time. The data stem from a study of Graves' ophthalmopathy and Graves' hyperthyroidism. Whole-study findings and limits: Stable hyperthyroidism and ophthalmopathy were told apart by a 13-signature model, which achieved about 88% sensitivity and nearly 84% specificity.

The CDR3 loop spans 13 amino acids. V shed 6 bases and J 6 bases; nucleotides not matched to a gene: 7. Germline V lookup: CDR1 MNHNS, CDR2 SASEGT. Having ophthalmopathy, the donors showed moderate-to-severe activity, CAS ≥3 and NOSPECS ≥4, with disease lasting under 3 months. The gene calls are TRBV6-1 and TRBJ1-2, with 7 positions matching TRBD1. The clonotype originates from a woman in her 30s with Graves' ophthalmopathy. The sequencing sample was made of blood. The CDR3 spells CASREQGSDGYTF. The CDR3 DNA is TGTGCCAGCAGAGAACAGGGGAGTGATGGCTACACCTTC.